This TCR beta chain was captured by sequencing in a study of HIV-infected children after antiretroviral therapy interruption. Study-wide background: Recorded EBV and CMV exposure existed for most children.

Unique molecular identifiers were included in an RNA-based 3' RACE TCR library. From the 3' RACE reads, TCRdb called clonotypes with MiXCR, one entry per CDR3 protein. The data hold about 83,000 distinct CDR3 sequences, with 6.9% observed a single time. As for treatment: PENTA 11 planned treatment interruption arm or continuous ART arm. Only samples with at least 5 million viable PBMCs qualified. This clonotype was found many times. The junction does not match germline at one end; this may be a read error. Per germline, CDR1 MNHEY and CDR2 SVGAGI. The CDR3 runs 14 residues. V usage is TRBV6-5 and J usage is TRBJ2-4; the match to TRBD1 covers 10 bases. This specimen consisted of CD45RA+ CD4+ T cells from PBMCs, pooled from several time points, obtained from a donor given antiretroviral therapy, either interrupted or continuous. Specified subset: naive CD4+ CD45RA+ CD45RO- T cells. The TCR originated in a pool of human donors with HIV. This CDR3 is CASSGQGERNTLYF. The DNA of the CDR3 is TGTGCCAGCAGTGGACAGGGGGAGAGAAACACCTTGTACTTT.